This TCR beta chain comes out of a study of cytomegalovirus exposure and HLA in healthy donors listed by TCRdb under 2017. Some background on the complete study: A later analysis indicated that the roughly 130 validation repertoires were generated on the platform also employed for the approximately 700 repertoires of the first cohort. Along with the roughly 700-subject first cohort, a separate validation cohort of over a hundred different subjects was used. The study aimed to test whether signatures of past pathogen exposure could be identified by cataloging public T cell receptors. High-throughput TCR immunosequencing, statistical association of individual TCRs with disease status, and machine learning were combined to predict cytomegalovirus infection status.

Concerning this clone: Its antigen remains unidentified. The input lacks base qualities; no much larger clone sits a single base away.

The library was prepared using the immunoSEQ multiplex PCR assay. The authors' pipeline ran thus. A statistical classification framework was developed to diagnose cytomegalovirus status using the catalog of TCR beta chain sequences. TCRdb's version of the immuneACCESS table is confined to in-frame rearrangements and falls short of the full clone set. An unresolved V gene accounts for under half of the shortfall where checked; the remainder is of unknown origin. V and J calls plus clone size are reproduced from that table; the DNA served to infer D and trimming. In this sample the table shows some 170,000 clones, around nine tenths of which occur a single time. Roughly 2.5% of the sample is in the top ten clones. General study outcomes and caveats: In vitro tests confirmed that a few of the cytomegalovirus-associated TCR beta chains recognize cytomegalovirus antigens. In a later analysis, TCRs clustered in the first cohort were found to also tend to co-occur in the 110 or so validation repertoires, with 90% to 95% of cluster scores above 0. The authors suggested that the approach could potentially be generalized to other disease states and immunological phenotypes. While some public TCRs were present in many individuals, most TCR sequences turned up only very rarely across donors. In both the original and validation cohorts, the classifier was reported to diagnose cytomegalovirus status with high specificity and sensitivity. The study gave a list of roughly 150 TCR beta chains associated with cytomegalovirus. The validation cohort had no HLA typing available for a later analysis, so co-occurrence within that cohort was assessed over all 110 or so repertoires.

Donors formed part of the validation cohort, which comprised 120 subjects and was distinct from the first cohort of several hundred subjects. Trimming at the junction amounts to 3 bases on V and 8 bases on J, and the germline ends lie 10 bases apart. CDR1 and CDR2 (MNHEY, SMNVEV) derive from the germline V gene (reference sequence). The CDR3 covers 12 residues, taking in both the cysteine and the phenylalanine. Only CDR3 DNA is held: 36 bases, read in frame from base 1. This clonotype was sampled from a man in his late teens or twenties in good health and CMV-seropositive. The chain was built from TRBV27 and TRBJ1-1, with the D gene call left open. Sequencing input: PBMCs. The CDR3 has the sequence CASSFFGMEAFF. The bases are TGTGCCAGCAGTTTCTTCGGTATGGAAGCTTTCTTT.